A selection of T cell receptor beta chains follows, all from one sample in a study of T cell clonotyping in hematopoietic cell transplantation. Clones were sequenced by immunoSEQ multiplex PCR, and TCRdb holds only the in-frame ones, with some missing. Of some 27,000 clones in the sample, roughly 84% were seen once. The material was peripheral blood mononuclear cells, obtained before stem cell transplant. The origin of the receptors is a man aged 40-49 years with acute myeloid leukemia. Some clones in this sample may be carry-over from other donors' samples. CDR3s include the opening cysteine and the closing phenylalanine or tryptophan. D genes are given only for firm matches. The listing skips clone size in some rows; elsewhere it reads once, few, many or a size class.

NA	TRBV6-6	NA	TRBJ2-7	TGTGCCAGCAGCAGAGGGAGGCAGACGGGGCACGAGCAGTACTTC	CASSRGRQTGHEQYF
NA	TRBV19	few	TRBJ1-1	TGTGCCAGTAGTATTTACCAAACTGAAGCTTTCTTT	CASSIYQTEAFF
NA	TRBV10-3	NA	TRBJ1-2	TGTGCCATCAGTGAGCATGGGGGGGGTGTGGACTATGGCTACACCTTC	CAISEHGGGVDYGYTF
NA	TRBV9	once	TRBJ2-6	TGTGCCAGCAGCGTAGACCCAGGGCGAGGGGCCAACGTCCTGACTTTC	CASSVDPGRGANVLTF
TRBD1	TRBV6-1	NA	TRBJ2-1	TGTGCCAGCAGTGACAGGGGGTCTGGTTACAATGAGCAGTTCTTC	CASSDRGSGYNEQFF
TRBD1	TRBV4-1	NA	TRBJ1-1	TGCGCCAGCAGCCTCGCGGACAGGGGTTACACTGAAGCTTTCTTT	CASSLADRGYTEAFF
TRBD1	TRBV10-3	NA	TRBJ1-5	TGTGCCATCAGTGAGACGAGGGGACAGTATAACTCGCGACGCAATCAGCCCCAGCATTTT	CAISETRGQYNSRRNQPQHF
NA	TRBV5-1	NA	TRBJ2-7	TGCGCCAGCAGCTTGGGGAACTCCTACGAGCAGTACTTC	CASSLGNSYEQYF
NA	TRBV6-1	NA	TRBJ1-2	TGTGCCAGCAGCGAGAGGACGGGAGCTAACTATGGCTACACCTTC	CASSERTGANYGYTF
NA	TRBV15	NA	TRBJ2-5	TGTGCCACCAGCAGAAGAGGCCGTTATGGAGAGACCCAGTACTTC	CATSRRGRYGETQYF
TRBD2	TRBV5-1	NA	TRBJ2-1	TGCGCCAGCAGAGGAGCGGGAGTGAATGAGCAGTTCTTC	CASRGAGVNEQFF
TRBD1	TRBV14	few	TRBJ1-1	TGTGCCAGCAGCCAAGAGCAGGGGGCGGTCACTGAAGCTTTCTTT	CASSQEQGAVTEAFF
NA	TRBV5-1	NA	TRBJ2-2	TGCGCCAGCGCGGACACCGCTGGTGCCGGGGAGCTGTTTTTT	CASADTAGAGELFF